This T cell receptor beta chain was identified during a study of cytomegalovirus exposure and HLA in healthy donors. Worth noting for this clone: Its antigen is not known. The junction departs from the called germline gene at one end, perhaps through a read error.

The table came from immunoSEQ multiplex PCR; TCRdb's copy has only in-frame clones and leaves some out. Of 200,000 or so clones in the sample, around 87% are singletons; the top ten hold about 2%. Study-level results: A few CMV-associated chains proved CMV antigen-specific in vitro.

This receptor was identified in a woman aged 18-29 years in good health and CMV-seropositive. What was sequenced was PBMCs.

CDR3 nucleotide sequence: TGTGCTAGCAGCTTAAGCCAGGGGGCGAACACCGGGGAGCTGTTTTTT. Residues: CASSLSQGANTGELFF. The rearrangement links TRBV7-7 to TRBJ2-2; 7 nucleotides match TRBD1. This CDR3 contains 16 residues. Germline V gene lookup returns CDR1 SSHAT and CDR2 FNYEAQ (reference sequence).